Below, 10 T cell receptor beta chains from the same sample are listed, as sequenced in a study of blood T cells in healthy people across ages. Together with a sample-barcoded 5' primer, a J-beta primer mix was included in a second PCR lasting about 7 to 12 cycles. TCRdb passed the 5' RACE reads through MiXCR, listing each CDR3 protein once. In the table there are around 1,500,000 distinct CDR3 sequences, approximately 30% of which are singletons. Sequencing used blood. The receptors were sampled from a woman in her thirties in good health.

Written as DNA, the CDR3 is TGTGCCAGTTCCCCGGCGGTCAGCGGGCAAGAGACCCAGTACTTC. Its protein product is CASSPAVSGQETQYF. The chain recombines TRBV12-3 or TRBV12-4 with TRBJ2-5, with D possibly matching TRBD2 (6 bases). V lost 9 bases and J 2 bases, leaving 19 bases between the germline ends. There are 15 residues in the CDR3.

The chain joins TRBV12-3 or TRBV12-4 to TRBJ1-1, with D hard to call. Between the trimmed V and J ends, which lost 5 bases and 5 bases, there was a span of 12 bases. The CDR3 runs to 13 residues. CDR3 sequence: CASSQSLGTEAFF. CDR3 DNA sequence: TGTGCCAGCAGTCAATCCCTGGGGACTGAAGCTTTCTTT.

The chain joins TRBV9 to TRBJ2-5; possible D gene TRBD2, 6 bases. Trimming removed 0 bases at V and 0 bases at J, with 12 bases between. The CDR3 loop spans 16 amino acids. Germline-derived CDR1 and CDR2 are SGDLS and YYNGEE. The CDR3 loop is CASSVGGLPYQETQYF. The CDR3 region has the DNA TGTGCCAGCAGCGTAGGAGGACTACCGTACCAAGAGACCCAGTACTTC.

There are many counts of this clonotype. V gene TRBV12-3 or TRBV12-4 combines with J gene TRBJ1-5; D is undetermined. The CDR3 contains 12 residues. Trimming stripped 6 bases from V and 6 bases from J, with 9 bases between. CDR3 sequence reads: CASSPMGQPQHF. The DNA for the CDR3 is TGTGCCAGCAGCCCCATGGGTCAGCCCCAGCATTTT.

This chain connects TRBV25-1 to TRBJ2-2; weak D call: TRBD1 (6 bases). This CDR3 has 15 amino acids. The germline gives CDR1 MGHDK, CDR2 SYGVNS. Between the trimmed V and J ends, which lost 5 bases and 4 bases, there was a span of 14 bases. CDR3 sequence (DNA): TGTGCCAGCAGTAACCCCGGGACACCCACCGGGGAGCTGTTTTTT. It codes for CASSNPGTPTGELFF.

This chain uses TRBV12-3 or TRBV12-4 with TRBJ2-1; 11 bases map to TRBD1. The length of the CDR3 is 18 residues. Unmatched junction bases numbered 16, after V lost 10 bases and J lost 2 bases. The CDR3 DNA follows: TGTGCCATCTCTAGCGCCGGGACAGGGGGAACAACCTACAATGAGCAGTTCTTC. This sequence encodes CAISSAGTGGTTYNEQFF.

This chain uses TRBV7-8 with TRBJ2-2; 9 positions match TRBD2. V shed 1 base, J shed 5 bases, and the junction held 5 bases outside the gene matches. Germline V gene lookup returns CDR1 SGHVS and CDR2 FQNEAQ. The CDR3 loop spans 16 amino acids. The CDR3 loop is CASSLVVAGVTGELFF. For the CDR3, the DNA is TGTGCCAGCAGCTTAGTTGTAGCGGGAGTTACCGGGGAGCTGTTTTTT.

There are a few counts of this clonotype. The rearrangement uses TRBV18 and TRBJ2-4; D unresolved. The DNA end lines up better with TRBJ2-7; the J call may be wrong. Germline V gives CDR1 KGHSH, CDR2 LQKENI. The length of the CDR3 is 13 residues. CDR3 in amino acids: CASSPSSDREQYF. CDR3 bases: TGTGCCAGCTCACCTTCCTCGGATCGCGAGCAGTACTTC.

In this sample, this clonotype turned up many times. The chain uses TRBV12-5 and TRBJ1-2, with unresolved D. From germline, CDR1 is LGHNT and CDR2 FRNRAP. The V gene lost 2 bases and the J gene lost 8 bases, with 18 bases spanning the gap. The CDR3 is 15 amino acids. The CDR3 loop is CASGLPPLGGSGYTF. In nucleotides, the CDR3 is TGTGCTAGTGGTTTGCCCCCGTTAGGTGGGTCCGGCTACACCTTC.

This clonotype has more than one count but fewer than ten. The V and J genes are TRBV5-1 and TRBJ2-7; 11 bases line up with TRBD1. The CDR3 length is 13 residues. V shed 4 bases and J 7 bases; nucleotides not matched to a gene: 4. Per germline, CDR1 SGHRS and CDR2 YFSETQ. DNA of the CDR3: TGCGCCAGCAGCCGCGGACAGGGGGCAGAGCAGTACTTC. The encoded protein is CASSRGQGAEQYF.